Below are 17 T cell receptor beta chains sequenced from a single sample in a study of early T cells in non-severe SARS-CoV-2 infection. TCRdb re-derived calls from the 5' RACE reads in MiXCR, one entry per CDR3 protein. The sample has approximately 79,000 distinct CDR3 sequences, 13% seen once. Sequenced: whole blood. These TCRs come from an adult who was a healthcare worker with PCR-confirmed SARS-CoV-2 infection or an uninfected control (not recorded which).

The chain combines TRBV11-2 with TRBJ1-4; D call uncertain. The V gene's germline CDR1 is SGHAT and CDR2 FQNNGV. V was trimmed by 0 bases and J by 12 bases, leaving 14 bases between them. The CDR3 sequence is 14 residues long. This chain's CDR3 is CASSLDRGSSELFF. The CDR3 DNA sequence: TGTGCCAGCAGCTTAGATCGCGGGTCTTCGGAACTGTTTTTT. Together with reference TRBV11-2 and TRBJ1-4, the CDR3 gives the full variable domain: EAGVAQSPRYKIIEKRQSVAFWCNPISGHATLYWYQQILGQGPKLLIQFQNNGVVDDSQLPKDRFSAERLKGVDSTLKIQPAKLEDSAVYLCASSLDRGSSELFFGSGTQLSVL.

This clonotype was counted a few times. V and J are TRBV6-2 or TRBV6-3 and TRBJ2-2, with 9 bases matching TRBD2. Unmatched junction bases numbered 5, after V lost 5 bases and J lost 4 bases. The CDR3 length is 15 residues. Germline V gene data show CDR1 as MNHEY and CDR2 as SVGEGT. The CDR3 DNA reads TGTGCCAGCAGTACCGGCGGGAGGGCCACCGGGGAGCTGTTTTTT. It is translated as CASSTGGRATGELFF.

This clonotype turned up a few times. The rearrangement uses TRBV6-1 and TRBJ1-4; 7 bases agree with TRBD1. The CDR3 spans 18 residues. Germline-derived CDR1 and CDR2 are MNHNS and SASEGT. The J segment lost 4 bases and the V segment lost 0 bases, leaving 11 bases of the junction unmatched. In DNA, the CDR3 is TGTGCCAGCAGTGAAGCCGATAGTTGGGACAGTAATAATGAAAAACTGTTTTTT. Amino acids: CASSEADSWDSNNEKLFF.

The CDR3 here is CASSLDRREGPTGELFF. CDR3 sequence (DNA): TGTGCCAGCAGCTTAGATCGGCGGGAGGGCCCAACCGGGGAGCTGTTTTTT. The chain uses TRBV11-2 and TRBJ2-2; 9 bases line up with TRBD2. CDR3 size: 17 residues. The germline V gene has CDR1 SGHAT and CDR2 FQNNGV. The V and J ends lost 0 bases and 5 bases, in that order; junction bases with no gene match: 7.

The chain combines TRBV4-3 with TRBJ2-1; D possibly corresponds to TRBD1 (5 bases). Germline CDR1 LGHNA, CDR2 YSLEER. Between the trimmed V and J ends, which lost 0 bases and 6 bases, there was a span of 9 bases. The CDR3 is 14 residues long. DNA of the CDR3: TGCGCCAGCAGCCAAGATAGACAGTTCAATGAGCAGTTCTTC. It codes for CASSQDRQFNEQFF.

The CDR3 coding sequence is TGTGCCAGCAGCTCCAAGGGGGATAGCTCCTATAATTCACCCCTCCACTTT. This codes for CASSSKGDSSYNSPLHF. The V call is TRBV13, the J call TRBJ1-6, with D possibly being TRBD1 (6 bases). The V gene lost 4 bases and the J gene lost 0 bases, with 13 bases spanning the gap. The CDR3 consists of 17 residues. Germline V gene lookup returns CDR1 PRHDT and CDR2 FYEKMQ (reference sequence).

This clonotype was detected many times. The chain links TRBV20-1 to TRBJ2-3; D gene unclear. CDR1 is DFQATT, CDR2 SNEGSKA, per germline (reference sequence). This CDR3 is 11 amino acids long. V lost 0 bases to trimming and J lost 13 bases, with 11 bases between them. Here the CDR3 DNA reads TGCAGTGCTAGAGAAAGGGCCTCCGAGTATTTT. It specifies CSARERASEYF.

This clonotype has only a few counts. V and J are TRBV28 and TRBJ1-4; 7 bases agree with TRBD1. The CDR3 loop spans 14 amino acids. The V gene end was trimmed by 5 bases and the J gene end by 7 bases; junction bases not matched to a gene: 7. Germline CDR1 reads MDHEN; CDR2 reads SYDVKM. The CDR3 is CASSPQGGIEKLFF. The CDR3 DNA is TGTGCCAGCAGTCCCCAGGGGGGTATTGAAAAACTGTTTTTT.

This clonotype was counted at least ten times. The V gene is TRBV18, the J gene TRBJ2-3, with D hard to call. V lost 3 bases and J lost 4, with 5 bases in between. Germline V gene data show CDR1 as KGHSH and CDR2 as LQKENI. This CDR3 spans 12 amino acids. CDR3 nucleotides: TGTGCCAGCTCACCCCGTCCAGATACGCAGTATTTT. Residues: CASSPRPDTQYF.

This clonotype showed up just a few times. The V and J genes are TRBV6-5 and TRBJ1-1; TRBD1 matches at 7 bases. Germline V gene lookup returns CDR1 MNHEY and CDR2 SVGAGI. CDR3 length: 13 amino acids. V dropped 0 bases and J dropped 6; count of bases not matched to a gene: 1. The DNA for the CDR3 is TGTGCCAGCAGTTACTCCCAGGGGGCTGAAGCTTTCTTT. This sequence encodes CASSYSQGAEAFF.

The J gene is TRBJ2-1, the V gene TRBV6-2 or TRBV6-3; D is unresolved. CDR1 is MNHEY, CDR2 SVGEGT, per germline. This CDR3 has 15 amino acids. V was shortened by 5 bases and J by 3 bases, with 14 bases between the two germline ends. CDR3 DNA: TGTGCCAGCAGTACAAGGCTAATAATCTACAATGAGCAGTTCTTC. Its translation is CASSTRLIIYNEQFF.

The rearrangement uses TRBV28 and TRBJ1-6; 7 positions agree with TRBD1. The CDR3 runs 17 residues. The V gene's germline CDR1 is MDHEN and CDR2 SYDVKM. J lost 0 bases, V lost 5 bases, and 7 bases had no gene match. In DNA, the CDR3 is TGTGCCAGCAGTCTACCGGGACAGAGCTCCTATAATTCACCCCTCCACTTT. Encoded protein: CASSLPGQSSYNSPLHF.

J is TRBJ2-7 and V is TRBV24-1; D remains ambiguous. This CDR3 region has 13 residues. From germline, CDR1 is KGHDR and CDR2 SFDVKD. Trimming shortened V by 5 bases and J by 0 bases, and 7 bases separated the two germline ends. The CDR3 DNA follows: TGTGCCACCAGTGGCAAGAGCTCCTACGAGCAGTACTTC. This gives the protein CATSGKSSYEQYF.

The table lists this clonotype with many counts. CDR3 residues: CASSLWTRSSEAFF. In DNA, the CDR3 is TGTGCCAGCAGCCTGTGGACGAGGAGCTCTGAAGCTTTCTTT. The gene calls are TRBV5-8 and TRBJ1-1; no definite D call. From germline, CDR1 is SGHTS and CDR2 YDEGEE. The CDR3 length is 14 residues. V lost 4 bases to trimming and J lost 6 bases, with 16 bases between them.

There are many counts of this clonotype. The CDR3 loop reads CASSQDSTYYNEQFF. The CDR3 region has the DNA TGTGCCAGCAGCCAAGATTCCACATACTACAATGAGCAGTTCTTC. V and J are TRBV3-1 and TRBJ2-1; D remains ambiguous. Germline V lookup: CDR1 LGHDT, CDR2 YNNKEL (reference sequence). The CDR3 has 15 residues. V lost 0 bases, J lost 3 bases, and 9 bases lay in between.

Many counts were recorded for this clonotype. V usage is TRBV2 and J usage is TRBJ2-6; D remains ambiguous. Trimming took off 4 bases at V and 0 bases at J, with 16 bases between the two ends. The CDR3 spans 18 residues. Germline V gives CDR1 SNHLY, CDR2 FYNNEI. The CDR3 nucleotides read TGTGCCAGCAGTGTCGCCAGGACGGAAAGCTCTGGGGCCAACGTCCTGACTTTC. Its protein product is CASSVARTESSGANVLTF.

The rearrangement links TRBV28 to TRBJ1-5, with 9 bases aligning to TRBD1. Germline loops: CDR1 MDHEN, CDR2 SYDVKM. V lost 5 bases and J lost 6; bases outside the gene matches: 14. CDR3 size: 17 residues. The DNA for the CDR3 is TGTGCCAGCAGTCCTACAGGGGGCGCGGGAACTCGTCAGCCCCAGCATTTT. It translates to CASSPTGGAGTRQPQHF.